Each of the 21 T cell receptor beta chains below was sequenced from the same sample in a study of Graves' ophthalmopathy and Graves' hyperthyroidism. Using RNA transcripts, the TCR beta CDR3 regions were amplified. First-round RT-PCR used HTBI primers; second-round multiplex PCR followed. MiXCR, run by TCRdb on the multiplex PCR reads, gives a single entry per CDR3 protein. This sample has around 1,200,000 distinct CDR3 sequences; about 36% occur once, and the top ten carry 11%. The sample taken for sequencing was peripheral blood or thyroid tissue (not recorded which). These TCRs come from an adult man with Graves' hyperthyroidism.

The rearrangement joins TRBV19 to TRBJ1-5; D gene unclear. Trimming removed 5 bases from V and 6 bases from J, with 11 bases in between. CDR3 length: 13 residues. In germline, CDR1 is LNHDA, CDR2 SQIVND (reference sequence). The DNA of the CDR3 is TGTGCCAGTAGTCAACAGAAGAGTCAGCCCCAGCATTTT. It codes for CASSQQKSQPQHF.

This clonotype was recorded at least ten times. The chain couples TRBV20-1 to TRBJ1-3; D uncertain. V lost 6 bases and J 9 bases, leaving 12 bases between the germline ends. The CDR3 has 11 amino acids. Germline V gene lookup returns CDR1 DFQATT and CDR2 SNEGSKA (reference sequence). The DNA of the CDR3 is TGCAGTGCCCCCCAAGATGGCACCATATATTTT. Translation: CSAPQDGTIYF.

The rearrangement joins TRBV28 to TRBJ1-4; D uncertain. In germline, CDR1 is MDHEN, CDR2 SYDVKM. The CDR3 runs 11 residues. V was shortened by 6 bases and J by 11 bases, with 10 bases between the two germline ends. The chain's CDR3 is CASRLREKLFF. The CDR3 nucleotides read TGTGCCAGCAGGTTACGGGAGAAACTGTTTTTT.

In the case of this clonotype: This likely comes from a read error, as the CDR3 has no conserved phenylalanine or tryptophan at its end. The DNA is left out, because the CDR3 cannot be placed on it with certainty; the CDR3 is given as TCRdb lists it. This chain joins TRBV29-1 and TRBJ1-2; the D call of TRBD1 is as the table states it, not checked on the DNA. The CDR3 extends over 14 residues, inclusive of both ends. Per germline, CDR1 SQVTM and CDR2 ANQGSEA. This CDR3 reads CSVEGGATSVGYIL.

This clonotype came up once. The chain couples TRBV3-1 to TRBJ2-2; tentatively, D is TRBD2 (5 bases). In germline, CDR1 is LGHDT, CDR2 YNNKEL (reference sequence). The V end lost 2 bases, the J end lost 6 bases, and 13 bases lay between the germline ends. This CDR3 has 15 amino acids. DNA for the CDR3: TGTGCCAGCAGCCAACCGGGTCTAGCTCCCGGGGAGCTGTTTTTT. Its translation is CASSQPGLAPGELFF.

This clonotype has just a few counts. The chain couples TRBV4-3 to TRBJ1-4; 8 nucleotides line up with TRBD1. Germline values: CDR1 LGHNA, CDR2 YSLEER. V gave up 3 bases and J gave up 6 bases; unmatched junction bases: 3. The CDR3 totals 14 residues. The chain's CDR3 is CASSHRGRDEKLFF. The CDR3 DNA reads TGCGCCAGCAGCCACAGGGGGCGGGATGAAAAACTGTTTTTT.

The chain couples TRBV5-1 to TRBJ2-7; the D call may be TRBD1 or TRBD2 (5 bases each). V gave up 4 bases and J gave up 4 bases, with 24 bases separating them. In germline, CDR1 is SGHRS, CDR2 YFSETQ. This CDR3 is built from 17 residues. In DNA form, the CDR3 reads TGCGCCAGCAGCGAGATGGCAGGGATAGGGAGCCGGTACGAGCAGTACTTC. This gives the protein CASSEMAGIGSRYEQYF.

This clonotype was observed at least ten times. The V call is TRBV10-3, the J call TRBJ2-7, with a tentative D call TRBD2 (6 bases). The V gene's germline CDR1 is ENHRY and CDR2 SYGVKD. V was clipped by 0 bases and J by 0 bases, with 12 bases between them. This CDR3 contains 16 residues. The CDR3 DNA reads TGTGCCATCAGTGAGTCAGGCGGGACCATCTCCTACGAGCAGTACTTC. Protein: CAISESGGTISYEQYF.

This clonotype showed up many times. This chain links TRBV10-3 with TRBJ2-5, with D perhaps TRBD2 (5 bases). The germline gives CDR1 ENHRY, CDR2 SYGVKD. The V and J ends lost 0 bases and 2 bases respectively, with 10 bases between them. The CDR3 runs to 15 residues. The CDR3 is CAISESRANQETQYF. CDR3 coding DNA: TGTGCCATCAGTGAGTCGAGGGCAAATCAAGAGACCCAGTACTTC.

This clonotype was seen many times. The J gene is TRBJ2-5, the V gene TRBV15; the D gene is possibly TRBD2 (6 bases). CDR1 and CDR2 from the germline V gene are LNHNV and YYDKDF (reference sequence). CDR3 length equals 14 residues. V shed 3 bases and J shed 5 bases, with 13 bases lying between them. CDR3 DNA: TGTGCCACCAGCAGCGGACCTCGGGGGGAGACCCAGTACTTC. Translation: CATSSGPRGETQYF.

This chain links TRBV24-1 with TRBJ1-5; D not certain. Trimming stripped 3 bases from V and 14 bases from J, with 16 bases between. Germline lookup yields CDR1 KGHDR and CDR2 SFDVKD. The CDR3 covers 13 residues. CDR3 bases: TGTGCCACCAGTGATCGGCGGGAGCGCTACGAGCATTTT. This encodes CATSDRRERYEHF.

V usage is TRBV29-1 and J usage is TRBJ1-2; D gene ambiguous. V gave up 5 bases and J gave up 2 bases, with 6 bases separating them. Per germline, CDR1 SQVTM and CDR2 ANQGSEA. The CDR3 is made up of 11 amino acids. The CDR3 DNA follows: TGCAGCGTTCTCGGGAACTATGGCTACACCTTC. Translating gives CSVLGNYGYTF.

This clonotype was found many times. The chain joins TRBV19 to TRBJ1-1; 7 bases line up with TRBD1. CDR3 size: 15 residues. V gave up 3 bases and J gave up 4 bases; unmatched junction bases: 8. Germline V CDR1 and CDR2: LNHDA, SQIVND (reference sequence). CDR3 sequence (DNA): TGTGCCAGTAGTATCTCGGCAGGGGGGTTCACTGAAGCTTTCTTT. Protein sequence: CASSISAGGFTEAFF.

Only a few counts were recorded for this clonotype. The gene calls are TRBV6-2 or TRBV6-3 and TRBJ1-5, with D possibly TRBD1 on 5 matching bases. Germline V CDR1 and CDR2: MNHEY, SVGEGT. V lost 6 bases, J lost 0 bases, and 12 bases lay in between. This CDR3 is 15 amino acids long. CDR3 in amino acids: CASSEGRTSNQPQHF. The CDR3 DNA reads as TGTGCCAGCAGCGAGGGACGGACTAGCAATCAGCCCCAGCATTTT.

The CDR3 region is CASSIGQSPAYGYTF. DNA for the CDR3: TGTGCCAGTAGTATCGGGCAGTCCCCCGCCTATGGCTACACCTTC. The V gene is TRBV19, the J gene TRBJ1-2; D not resolved. CDR1 is LNHDA and CDR2 is SQIVND in the germline V gene (reference sequence). The CDR3 loop spans 15 amino acids. V was shortened by 3 bases and J by 4 bases, with 15 bases between the two germline ends.

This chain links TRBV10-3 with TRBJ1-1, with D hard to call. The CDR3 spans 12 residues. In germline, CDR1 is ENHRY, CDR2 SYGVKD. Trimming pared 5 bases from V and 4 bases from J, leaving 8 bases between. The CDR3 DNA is TGTGCCATCAGTTCGGCAGTCACTGAAGCTTTCTTT. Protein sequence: CAISSAVTEAFF.

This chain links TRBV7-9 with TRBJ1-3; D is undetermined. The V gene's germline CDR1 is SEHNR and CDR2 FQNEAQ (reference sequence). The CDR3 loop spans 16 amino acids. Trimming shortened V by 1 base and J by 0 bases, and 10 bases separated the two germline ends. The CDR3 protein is CASSLERLTSGNTIYF. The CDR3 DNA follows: TGTGCCAGCAGCTTAGAACGACTGACCTCTGGAAACACCATATATTTT.

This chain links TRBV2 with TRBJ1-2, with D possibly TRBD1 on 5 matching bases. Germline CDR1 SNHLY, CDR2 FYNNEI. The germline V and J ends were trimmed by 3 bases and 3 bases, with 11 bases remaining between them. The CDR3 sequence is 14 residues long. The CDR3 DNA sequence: TGTGCCAGCAGTGACTCGGGCAGGGACTATGGCTACACCTTC. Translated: CASSDSGRDYGYTF.

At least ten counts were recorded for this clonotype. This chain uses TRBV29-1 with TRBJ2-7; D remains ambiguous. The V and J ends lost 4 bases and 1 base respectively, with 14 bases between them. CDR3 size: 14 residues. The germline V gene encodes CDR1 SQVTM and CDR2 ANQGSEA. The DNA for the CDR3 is TGCAGCGTTGCCCCGGTAGGGCCGTCCTACGAGCAGTACTTC. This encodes CSVAPVGPSYEQYF.

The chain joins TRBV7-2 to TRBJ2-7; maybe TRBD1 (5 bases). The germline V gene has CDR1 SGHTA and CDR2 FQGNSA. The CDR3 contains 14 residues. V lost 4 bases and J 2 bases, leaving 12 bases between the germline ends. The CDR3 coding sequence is TGTGCCAGCAGCTCCGGGCCCAGGGCCTACGAGCAGTACTTC. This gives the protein CASSSGPRAYEQYF.

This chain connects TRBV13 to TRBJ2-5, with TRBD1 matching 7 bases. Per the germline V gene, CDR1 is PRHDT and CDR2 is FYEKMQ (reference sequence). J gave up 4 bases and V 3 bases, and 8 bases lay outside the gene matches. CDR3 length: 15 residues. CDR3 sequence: CASSFKGGFLETQYF. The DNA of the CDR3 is TGTGCCAGCAGCTTTAAAGGGGGCTTTTTAGAGACCCAGTACTTC.